The clone carrying this T cell receptor beta chain was seen only once. Its antigen remains unidentified. These data are taken from a study of T cells in pancreatic ductal adenocarcinoma. Study observations and caveats: The resected cohort was biased toward the minority with early-stage disease. Unique clonotypes were about 8-fold more numerous in blood than in tumor. No significant tumor-blood clonality difference; means were about 0.1 and 0.065.

The repertoire was sequenced with immunoSEQ multiplex PCR; TCRdb's copy has only in-frame clones and lacks some. Of about 100,000 clones listed, 90% to 95% are singletons. This CDR3 spans 17 amino acids. Germline V gene data show CDR1 as SGHAT and CDR2 as FQDESV (reference sequence). V shed 1 base and J shed 4 bases, with 16 bases lying between them. Selected pancreatic ductal adenocarcinoma patients had undergone surgery without neoadjuvant therapy. The rearrangement uses TRBV11-1 and TRBJ2-2; D is uncertain. Source material: PBMCs. This TCR was sampled from a human donor with pancreatic ductal adenocarcinoma. The CDR3 here is CASSLGVAIFRTGELFF. The CDR3 DNA reads TGTGCCAGCAGCTTAGGGGTAGCCATATTCCGCACCGGGGAGCTGTTTTTT.